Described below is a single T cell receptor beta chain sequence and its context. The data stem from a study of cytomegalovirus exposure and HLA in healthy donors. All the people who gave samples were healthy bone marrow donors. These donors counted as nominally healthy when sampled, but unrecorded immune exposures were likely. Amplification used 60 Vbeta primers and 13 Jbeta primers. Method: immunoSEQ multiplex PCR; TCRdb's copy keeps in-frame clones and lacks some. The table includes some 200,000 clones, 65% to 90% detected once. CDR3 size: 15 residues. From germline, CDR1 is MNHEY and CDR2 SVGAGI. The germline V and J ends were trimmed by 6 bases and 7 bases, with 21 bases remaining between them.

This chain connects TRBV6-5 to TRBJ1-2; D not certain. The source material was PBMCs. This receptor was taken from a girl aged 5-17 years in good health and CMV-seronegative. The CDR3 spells CASRPPPGKGRGYTF. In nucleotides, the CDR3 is TGTGCCAGCAGACCCCCCCCGGGAAAGGGTCGTGGCTACACCTTC.